These 29 T cell receptor beta chains were all obtained from the same sample, sequenced in a study of shared clonotypes between healthy human individuals (dated by TCRdb to 2018 to 2021). The method behind the library was the immunoSEQ multiplex PCR assay. Sourced from immuneACCESS, this table was stored by TCRdb with only in-frame sequences that have V and J called. A share of the clones is absent; for the studies checked, an unresolved V gene accounts for under half, and the remainder has no known explanation. In this sample the table shows 2 million to 2.5 million clones, around 95% of which occur a single time. The ten largest clones capture roughly 0.13% of the sample. Sample: naive CD4+ T cells sorted from blood. The sample's cell subset or site label, in plain terms: CD45RA+ positively selected. These receptors all come from a young man in good health.

The V call is TRBV6-6, the J call TRBJ2-3, with TRBD2 as a possible D gene (5 bases). The germline V and J ends were trimmed by 1 base and 6 bases, with 11 bases remaining between them. The CDR3 has 14 residues. Germline CDR1 MNHNY, CDR2 SVGAGI (reference sequence). Here the CDR3 reads CASSYFGLSDTQYF. The DNA for the CDR3 is TGTGCCAGCAGTTACTTTGGACTCTCGGATACGCAGTATTTT.

CDR3 in amino acids: CASSLASGNEQYF. The CDR3, as DNA: TGTGCCAGCAGCTTGGCTAGCGGTAACGAGCAGTACTTC. The V call is TRBV7-9, the J call TRBJ2-7, with 7 bases aligning to TRBD2. V shed 3 bases, J shed 5 bases, and the junction held 4 bases outside the gene matches. The CDR3 covers 13 residues. CDR1 and CDR2 (germline): SEHNR, FQNEAQ (reference sequence).

This clone showed up just once. Distinct nucleotide sequences in the sample also encode this CDR3. This chain links TRBV5-1 with TRBJ2-5; 9 bases agree with TRBD1. There are 13 residues in the CDR3. V gave up 4 bases and J gave up 4 bases; unmatched junction bases: 2. Looked up from germline, CDR1 is SGHRS and CDR2 is YFSETQ. The CDR3 region has the DNA TGCGCCAGCAGCCGGGACAGGGCAGAGACCCAGTACTTC. This gives the protein CASSRDRAETQYF.

The chain couples TRBV7-9 to TRBJ1-1, with no clear D. The CDR3 covers 14 residues. V lost 10 bases and J lost 0, with 15 bases in between. CDR1 and CDR2 from the germline V gene are SEHNR and FQNEAQ (reference sequence). The CDR3 coding sequence is TGTGCCACCGCCCGGGGAGAAATGAACACTGAAGCTTTCTTT. Its translation: CATARGEMNTEAFF.

The chain has TRBV30 and TRBJ2-3; possible D gene TRBD1, 6 bases. This CDR3 comprises 13 residues. Looked up from germline, CDR1 is GTSNPN and CDR2 is SVGIG (reference sequence). V was cut by 5 bases and J by 3 bases, with 12 bases left in between. The CDR3: CAWELRGTDTQYF. CDR3 nucleotide sequence: TGTGCCTGGGAACTCAGGGGAACAGATACGCAGTATTTT.

This clone was counted a single time. The genes are TRBV6-5 and TRBJ1-2; D remains unclear. This CDR3 is built from 15 residues. Germline lookup yields CDR1 MNHEY and CDR2 SVGAGI. V lost 0 bases, J lost 8 bases, and 16 bases lay in between. CDR3 sequence (DNA): TGTGCCAGCAGTTACTCGAGAGGGCATAGCGGCGGCTACACCTTC. This sequence encodes CASSYSRGHSGGYTF.

This clone was detected a few times. V is TRBV11-2 and J is TRBJ2-2, with D possibly matching TRBD2 (5 bases). Germline V lookup: CDR1 SGHAT, CDR2 FQNNGV. CDR3 size: 12 residues. The ends were cut back, 1 base at V and 11 bases at J, with 8 bases in the middle. In DNA, the CDR3 is TGTGCCAGCAGCTTAGGAGGGCTCGAGCTGTTTTTT. Translating it yields CASSLGGLELFF.

The V gene is TRBV6-5, the J gene TRBJ2-3, with D possibly matching TRBD2 (5 bases). The germline V and J ends were trimmed by 4 bases and 4 bases, with 12 bases remaining between them. Germline CDR1 and CDR2: MNHEY and SVGAGI. The CDR3 loop spans 14 amino acids. The CDR3 nucleotides read TGTGCCAGCAGTTCCCTGCGGGTGGCAGATACGCAGTATTTT. This codes for CASSSLRVADTQYF.

This chain connects TRBV9 to TRBJ1-1; a weak D match, TRBD1 (5 bases). The CDR3 sequence is 15 residues long. Trimming cost V 0 bases and J 0 bases, with 9 bases left between them. Germline V CDR1 and CDR2: SGDLS, YYNGEE. The CDR3 coding sequence is TGTGCCAGCAGCGTAGGACAGAACATGAACACTGAAGCTTTCTTT. It codes for CASSVGQNMNTEAFF.

This sequence joins TRBV5-1 and TRBJ2-2; 9 positions agree with TRBD1. The CDR3 covers 16 residues. The ends lost 4 bases at V and 7 bases at J; junction bases unmatched: 11. Germline values: CDR1 SGHRS, CDR2 YFSETQ. Here the CDR3 DNA reads TGCGCCAGCAGCCTACCCGGGACAGGGCGGGTCGGGGAGCTGTTTTTT. This gives the protein CASSLPGTGRVGELFF.

V is TRBV2 and J is TRBJ2-7, with no clear D. V lost 7 bases and J 0 bases, leaving 4 bases between the germline ends. CDR3 size: 11 residues. The germline gives CDR1 SNHLY, CDR2 FYNNEI. CDR3 DNA: TGTGCCAGCACCACCTCCTACGAGCAGTACTTC. This gives the protein CASTTSYEQYF.

The J gene is TRBJ2-7, the V gene TRBV9, with 7 bases aligning to TRBD2. CDR3 length: 16 amino acids. The germline V gene has CDR1 SGDLS and CDR2 YYNGEE. V lost 0 bases to trimming and J lost 4 bases; unmatched junction nucleotides: 10. CDR3 amino acids: CASSVGGGSLIYEQYF. In DNA, the CDR3 is TGTGCCAGCAGCGTAGGGGGCGGGAGTCTAATATACGAGCAGTACTTC.

CDR3 coding DNA: TGTGCCAGCAGCTTAACAGCGGGGGCCGCCCAAGAGACCCAGTACTTC. Protein product: CASSLTAGAAQETQYF. V is TRBV7-9 and J is TRBJ2-5; TRBD2 matches 8 bases. The CDR3 runs 16 residues. Losses at the gene ends were 2 bases for V and 1 base for J; bases not matched to a gene: 6. Germline loops: CDR1 SEHNR, CDR2 FQNEAQ (reference sequence).

CDR3 nucleotide sequence: TGCGCCAGCGGGTGGACTACTACCTACAATGAGCAGTTCTTC. Translated, it gives CASGWTTTYNEQFF. The genes are TRBV4-1 and TRBJ2-1, with D possibly being TRBD2 (6 bases). The CDR3 is made up of 14 amino acids. Germline assignment: CDR1 MGHRA and CDR2 YSYEKL. Trimming stripped 8 bases from V and 2 bases from J, with 13 bases between.

This chain uses TRBV11-2 with TRBJ1-1, with D unclear. This CDR3 region has 14 residues. Germline V gives CDR1 SGHAT, CDR2 FQNNGV. Trimming stripped 0 bases from V and 4 bases from J, with 9 bases between. The CDR3: CASSLDLVATEAFF. The CDR3 nucleotides read TGTGCCAGCAGCTTAGATCTAGTGGCCACTGAAGCTTTCTTT.

V and J are TRBV6-5 and TRBJ2-2; D is unclear. CDR1 and CDR2 (germline): MNHEY, SVGAGI. The V end was cut by 0 bases, the J end by 6 bases, with 8 bases between. This CDR3 has 14 amino acids. DNA of the CDR3: TGTGCCAGCAGTTACTCGGCCTACGCCGGGGAGCTGTTTTTT. Its protein is CASSYSAYAGELFF.

The chain is built from TRBV5-6 and TRBJ2-2; D gene uncertain. Trimming took off 3 bases at V and 7 bases at J, with 7 bases between the two ends. This CDR3 spans 12 amino acids. Germline CDR1 and CDR2: SGHDT and YYEEEE. For the CDR3, the DNA is TGTGCCAGCAGCTATGGGGTCGGGGAGCTGTTTTTT. As protein: CASSYGVGELFF.

The chain has TRBV15 and TRBJ2-7; no clear D. Per the germline V gene, CDR1 is LNHNV and CDR2 is YYDKDF (reference sequence). Trimming pared 3 bases from V and 2 bases from J, leaving 8 bases between. The CDR3 is made up of 13 amino acids. The chain's CDR3 is CATSSAYAYEQYF. CDR3 DNA: TGTGCCACCAGCAGTGCCTACGCCTACGAGCAGTACTTC.

This clone was seen once. The chain couples TRBV4-3 to TRBJ2-7, with TRBD2 identical over 9 bases. The CDR3 runs 20 residues. The germline V gene has CDR1 LGHNA and CDR2 YSLEER. The junction had 15 bases not matched to a gene; V was cut back by 0 bases and J by 0 bases. The CDR3 is CASSQDSPLWREGPSYEQYF. The CDR3 DNA reads TGCGCCAGCAGCCAAGATTCCCCTTTGTGGCGGGAGGGACCCTCCTACGAGCAGTACTTC.

V is TRBV30 and J is TRBJ2-2; D might be TRBD1 or TRBD2, each matching 5 bases. CDR1 and CDR2 (germline): GTSNPN, SVGIG (reference sequence). The CDR3 extends over 14 amino acids. With 2 bases removed from V and 3 bases from J, the gap between germline ends came to 10 bases. CDR3 bases: TGTGCCTGGAGTAGGGGAGCGTACACCGGGGAGCTGTTTTTT. The encoded protein is CAWSRGAYTGELFF.

This rearrangement joins TRBV10-3 to TRBJ2-5, with D possibly being TRBD2 (6 bases). Germline CDR1 ENHRY, CDR2 SYGVKD. V was pared by 6 bases and J by 4 bases, with 9 bases between. CDR3 size: 12 residues. In nucleotides, the CDR3 is TGTGCCATCAGCGGGACTGCAGAGACCCAGTACTTC. This gives the protein CAISGTAETQYF.

The V gene is TRBV28, the J gene TRBJ2-5; 7 bases map to TRBD1. Germline V lookup: CDR1 MDHEN, CDR2 SYDVKM. CDR3 length: 14 residues. The trim removed 6 bases at V and 4 bases at J, leaving 8 bases unmatched. Written as DNA, the CDR3 is TGTGCCAGCAGGACAGGGTCCGCGCGAGAGACCCAGTACTTC. Protein product: CASRTGSARETQYF.

V and J are TRBV10-1 and TRBJ2-5; no definite D call. The CDR3 length is 11 residues. CDR1 and CDR2 from the germline V gene are WNHNN and SYGVQD (reference sequence). Trimming stripped 3 bases from V and 3 bases from J, with 2 bases between. The CDR3 region is CASSEKETQYF. The CDR3 DNA is TGCGCCAGCAGTGAAAAAGAGACCCAGTACTTC.

The chain links TRBV9 to TRBJ1-6; D is possibly TRBD1 (5 bases). The germline V gene encodes CDR1 SGDLS and CDR2 YYNGEE. CDR3 length: 15 amino acids. Trimming removed 3 bases from V and 9 bases from J, with 16 bases in between. The CDR3 is CASSGRTGTGSPLHF. CDR3 DNA sequence: TGTGCCAGCAGCGGGCGCACAGGCACTGGTTCACCCCTCCACTTT. The complete variable domain, with remaining parts taken from reference TRBV9 and TRBJ1-6, reads DSGVTQTPKHLITATGQRVTLRCSPRSGDLSVYWYQQSLDQGLQFLIQYYNGEERAKGNILERFSAQQFPDLHSELNLSSLELGDSALYFCASSGRTGTGSPLHFGNGTRLTVT.

The chain is built from TRBV18 and TRBJ2-7; TRBD1 agrees at 9 bases. Germline CDR1 and CDR2: KGHSH and LQKENI. CDR3 length equals 16 residues. After removal of 2 bases from V and 6 bases from J, the junction contained 11 bases not matched to a gene. CDR3 DNA sequence: TGTGCCAGCTCACCATCTAGGGACAGGGTGGGTGGCGAGCAGTACTTC. Translated, it gives CASSPSRDRVGGEQYF.

The chain uses TRBV10-3 and TRBJ1-1; a weak D match, TRBD1 (6 bases). The CDR3 totals 13 residues. The V end was cut by 11 bases, the J end by 4 bases, with 17 bases between. Germline loops: CDR1 ENHRY, CDR2 SYGVKD. The CDR3 region is CAAQDLGATEAFF. The CDR3 bases are TGTGCCGCCCAGGACCTGGGGGCCACTGAAGCTTTCTTT.

V gene TRBV9 combines with J gene TRBJ2-5; 7 positions agree with TRBD1. The CDR3 totals 14 residues. J gave up 4 bases and V 0 bases, and 3 bases lay outside the gene matches. Germline V gene lookup returns CDR1 SGDLS and CDR2 YYNGEE. CDR3: CASSVGNRGETQYF. CDR3 bases: TGTGCCAGCAGCGTAGGTAACAGGGGAGAGACCCAGTACTTC.

This chain uses TRBV18 with TRBJ2-2; 10 bases fit TRBD1. The CDR3 consists of 17 residues. Germline CDR1 and CDR2: KGHSH and LQKENI. J gave up 6 bases and V 1 base, and 8 bases lay outside the gene matches. CDR3 sequence (DNA): TGTGCCAGCTCACCACGATGGGACAGGGGTTATTCCGGGGAGCTGTTTTTT. Its translation is CASSPRWDRGYSGELFF.

The rearrangement uses TRBV2 and TRBJ2-2, with TRBD2 matching over 8 bases. V was pared by 6 bases and J by 8 bases, with 5 bases of the junction left unmatched. Germline values: CDR1 SNHLY, CDR2 FYNNEI. The CDR3 is 13 amino acids. The CDR3 nucleotides are TGTGCCAGCAGCTCGGGACTAGGAGGGGAGCTGTTTTTT. Translated, it gives CASSSGLGGELFF.